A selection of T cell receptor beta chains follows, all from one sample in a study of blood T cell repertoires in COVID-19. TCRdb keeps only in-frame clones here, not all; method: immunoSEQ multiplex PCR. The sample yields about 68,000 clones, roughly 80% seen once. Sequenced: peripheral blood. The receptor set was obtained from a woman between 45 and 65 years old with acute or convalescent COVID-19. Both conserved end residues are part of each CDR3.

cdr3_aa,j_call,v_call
CASSPSQGGSGNTIYF,TRBJ1-3,TRBV18
CATRDSGNQPQHF,TRBJ1-5,TRBV10-3
CASSAEPGASGAHEQFF,TRBJ2-1,TRBV9
CASSSGGYYEQYF,TRBJ2-7,TRBV12-3/TRBV12-4
CASSSDRVEKLFF,TRBJ1-4,TRBV5-1
CASRSPPGTGGKETQYF,TRBJ2-5,TRBV7-9
CASSDVVANTEAFF,TRBJ1-1,TRBV2
CASSSDGPRAETQYF,TRBJ2-5,TRBV7-9
CASSYSILYGYTF,TRBJ1-2,TRBV6-2/TRBV6-3
CASAPRVDYGYTF,TRBJ1-2,TRBV6-5
CASSLIFGQGAGGYTF,TRBJ1-2,TRBV7-2
CASSHRGGIKYNEQFF,TRBJ2-1,TRBV4-1
CASSLRDYGYTF,TRBJ1-2,TRBV28
CASSQEKINLNTEAFF,TRBJ1-1,TRBV4-3
CATSRGGGLTDTQYF,TRBJ2-3,TRBV15
CASSYGLAERTYEQYF,TRBJ2-7,TRBV28
CSATLPGQPNEQYF,TRBJ2-7,TRBV29-1
CASRDSNEQFF,TRBJ2-1,TRBV28
CASSGTGGGYTF,TRBJ1-2,TRBV9
CASSWGQGAGNTIYF,TRBJ1-3,TRBV7-8
CASSPRTSGTPQYF,TRBJ2-3,TRBV4-1
CASSFERGSTDTQYF,TRBJ2-3,TRBV6-4
CASSTSGQGEGEQFF,TRBJ2-1,TRBV28
CASSFGEPVGGEQFF,TRBJ2-1,TRBV7-2
CASSRTPGQSNQPQHF,TRBJ1-5,TRBV4-1
CASSLATGYGANVLTF,TRBJ2-6,TRBV7-8
CASKERQGATEAFF,TRBJ1-1,TRBV27
CAWSPGSGPWGTQYF,TRBJ2-5,TRBV30
CSVLQGNTEAFF,TRBJ1-1,TRBV29-1
CASSLHGGDNTEAFF,TRBJ1-1,TRBV5-1
CASSQEASGGSTDTQYF,TRBJ2-3,TRBV4-1
CASSADGKPMETQYF,TRBJ2-5,TRBV5-1
CASSKRQGYGYTF,TRBJ1-2,TRBV7-9
CASSFGGTQHF,TRBJ1-5,TRBV12-3/TRBV12-4
CASSARQGENSPLHF,TRBJ1-6,TRBV27
CASAYNYEQYF,TRBJ2-7,TRBV18
CATSVTSTDTQYF,TRBJ2-3,TRBV24-1
CASSQDPSTSGSETQYF,TRBJ2-5,TRBV4-2
CASSVTSGFYNEQFF,TRBJ2-1,TRBV9
CASSNQGAGQPQHF,TRBJ1-5,TRBV2
CASSADRDEQYF,TRBJ2-7,TRBV11-1
CASSLTGPSGFSYNEQFF,TRBJ2-1,TRBV7-3
CASSNDRDLFEKLFF,TRBJ1-4,TRBV28
CATTPGQGQETQYF,TRBJ2-5,TRBV2
CASSQIQGSASTDTQYF,TRBJ2-3,TRBV3-1/TRBV3-2
CASSLRLGGGGQETQYF,TRBJ2-5,TRBV7-2
CASSLVGRGDAEAFF,TRBJ1-1,TRBV5-1
CASSPDRNYGYTF,TRBJ1-2,TRBV9
CASSDRGHEQFF,TRBJ2-1,TRBV10-1
CASREQEGSTDTQYF,TRBJ2-3,TRBV2
CASSQDRGSTYNEQFF,TRBJ2-1,TRBV3-1/TRBV3-2
CASTQGGAPSAEAFF,TRBJ1-1,TRBV7-8
CASSLVGSQGEQFF,TRBJ2-1,TRBV5-1
CASSYKSGGLVKYGYTF,TRBJ1-2,TRBV27
CASSFGTGATGELFF,TRBJ2-2,TRBV7-8